These 32 T cell receptor beta chains were all obtained from the same sample, sequenced in a study of shared clonotypes between healthy human individuals. Some clones are missing from TCRdb's copy, which holds only in-frame ones; the method was immunoSEQ multiplex PCR. The data contain some 2 million clones, approximately 95% of them singletons. The sequencing input was naive CD4+ T cells sorted from blood. Specified subset: CD45RA+ positively selected. All receptors come from a young man in good health.

The rearrangement uses TRBV29-1 and TRBJ2-1; 7 bases are a match to TRBD2. The J segment lost 4 bases and the V segment lost 8 bases, leaving 8 bases of the junction unmatched. Germline V CDR1 and CDR2: SQVTM, ANQGSEA. The CDR3 runs 13 residues. CDR3 loop: CSFFREGYNEQFF. The CDR3 bases are TGCAGCTTTTTTAGGGAGGGTTACAATGAGCAGTTCTTC.

This chain joins TRBV11-2 and TRBJ2-1, with D unclear. The CDR3 contains 13 residues. Per the germline V gene, CDR1 is SGHAT and CDR2 is FQNNGV. V gave up 7 bases and J gave up 6 bases, with 13 bases separating them. CDR3 in DNA: TGTGCCAGCACCCCCCTTCGGAGCAATGAGCAGTTCTTC. It yields the protein CASTPLRSNEQFF.

The chain links TRBV5-6 to TRBJ1-5; TRBD1 might be the D (6 bases). The CDR3 is made up of 19 amino acids. Trimming cost V 0 bases and J 0 bases, with 19 bases left between them. Germline V gene sequence: CDR1 SGHDT, CDR2 YYEEEE. DNA for the CDR3: TGTGCCAGCAGCTTGGCCTCCCAGGGGAATCATTATAGCAATCAGCCCCAGCATTTT. This encodes CASSLASQGNHYSNQPQHF.

The CDR3 here is CASSLGSLAEAFF. DNA of the CDR3: TGTGCCAGCAGTTTAGGCTCCCTAGCTGAAGCTTTCTTT. The chain combines TRBV28 with TRBJ1-1, with D unclear. V was pared by 2 bases and J by 6 bases, with 10 bases between. Germline CDR1 reads MDHEN; CDR2 reads SYDVKM. The CDR3 consists of 13 residues.

V is TRBV7-9 and J is TRBJ1-1; TRBD1 is a possible D gene (5 bases). Germline V CDR1 and CDR2: SEHNR, FQNEAQ (reference sequence). The ends were cut back, 1 base at V and 4 bases at J, with 7 bases in the middle. The length of the CDR3 is 13 residues. The CDR3 sequence is CASSLGQTTEAFF. CDR3 bases: TGTGCCAGCAGCTTAGGACAGACCACTGAAGCTTTCTTT.

This chain joins TRBV19 and TRBJ1-4; TRBD1 might be the D (6 bases). Germline CDR1 is LNHDA and CDR2 is SQIVND (reference sequence). The CDR3 sequence is 14 residues long. Trimming removed 5 bases at V and 6 bases at J, with 13 bases between. The CDR3 sequence is CASSYRALDEKLFF. In DNA form, the CDR3 reads TGTGCCAGTAGTTACAGGGCCCTGGATGAAAAACTGTTTTTT.

This clone was observed a single time. The rearrangement uses TRBV6-1 and TRBJ1-6, with D unresolved. The germline gives CDR1 MNHNS, CDR2 SASEGT. Deletions cut 2 bases from V and 0 bases from J, with 2 bases between. The CDR3 contains 14 residues. Here the CDR3 DNA reads TGTGCCAGCAGTGAACCCTCCTATAATTCACCCCTCCACTTT. It specifies CASSEPSYNSPLHF.

On this clone: The junction departs from germline at one end; a sequencing error may be responsible. The chain employs TRBV6-1 and TRBJ1-1; D remains ambiguous. The CDR3 runs to 11 residues. Per the germline V gene, CDR1 is MNHNS and CDR2 is SASEGT. This CDR3 is CGSGKRTEAFF. For the CDR3, the DNA is TGTGGCAGCGGGAAAAGGACTGAAGCTTTCTTT.

V gene TRBV6-5 combines with J gene TRBJ2-2, with D perhaps matching TRBD2 (6 bases). Between the trimmed V and J ends, which lost 5 bases and 7 bases, there was a span of 11 bases. The length of the CDR3 is 13 residues. The germline CDR1 and CDR2 sequences are MNHEY and SVGAGI. In DNA, the CDR3 is TGTGCCAGCAGTCGGGGGACCGGCGGGGAGCTGTTTTTT. It is translated as CASSRGTGGELFF.

This chain joins TRBV29-1 and TRBJ2-5, with 9 bases aligning to TRBD2. V trimming: 2 bases; J trimming: 3 bases; junction bases outside the gene matches: 7. The CDR3 spans 15 residues. Germline-derived CDR1 and CDR2 are SQVTM and ANQGSEA. DNA of the CDR3: TGCAGCGTTGAAAGGAGTAGCGGGGGAAAAGAGACCCAGTACTTC. Encoded protein: CSVERSSGGKETQYF.

J is TRBJ1-1 and V is TRBV7-9, with D unresolved. V gave up 4 bases and J gave up 11 bases, with 14 bases separating them. The CDR3 runs to 12 residues. CDR1 is SEHNR, CDR2 FQNEAQ, per germline (reference sequence). The CDR3 region is CASSSTPAKAFF. CDR3 nucleotides: TGTGCCAGCAGCTCGACGCCGGCGAAGGCTTTCTTT.

CDR3 amino acids: CSAFTGGNQPQHF. In nucleotides, the CDR3 is TGCAGCGCCTTTACAGGGGGAAATCAGCCCCAGCATTTT. The chain links TRBV29-1 to TRBJ1-5; 8 bases match TRBD1. CDR1 and CDR2 (germline): SQVTM, ANQGSEA. This CDR3 has 13 amino acids. The V and J ends lost 7 bases and 4 bases, in that order; junction bases with no gene match: 6.

Points on this clone: This sample includes further DNA sequences coding for the same CDR3. This chain uses TRBV30 with TRBJ1-5; the D is unclear. V was trimmed by 1 base and J by 4 bases, leaving 11 bases between them. The CDR3 spans 14 residues. Per the germline V gene, CDR1 is GTSNPN and CDR2 is SVGIG (reference sequence). CDR3 coding DNA: TGTGCCTGGAGTGGGGGATCGTCTAATCAGCCCCAGCATTTT. Protein: CAWSGGSSNQPQHF.

This chain uses TRBV19 with TRBJ1-5; 10 bases are shared with TRBD1. This CDR3 contains 18 residues. The germline CDR1 and CDR2 sequences are LNHDA and SQIVND (reference sequence). Trimming took 5 bases from V and 1 from J; bases not matched to a gene: 11. This chain's CDR3 is CASSLGQGPWGSNQPQHF. In nucleotides, the CDR3 is TGTGCCAGTAGTCTGGGACAGGGGCCGTGGGGGAGCAATCAGCCCCAGCATTTT.

Points on this clone: Additional DNA sequences in this sample encode the identical CDR3. The chain links TRBV7-2 to TRBJ1-2; the D gene is possibly TRBD1 (6 bases). Trimming pared 5 bases from V and 4 bases from J, leaving 11 bases between. The CDR3 totals 13 residues. Germline assignment: CDR1 SGHTA and CDR2 FQGNSA. DNA for the CDR3: TGTGCCAGCAGCCCCGACAGGACCTATGGCTACACCTTC. This codes for CASSPDRTYGYTF.

The rearrangement uses TRBV5-4 and TRBJ2-2; 11 bases are shared with TRBD1. Trimming removed 4 bases from V and 5 bases from J; junction bases left unmatched: 7. This CDR3 spans 16 amino acids. Germline V gene data show CDR1 as SGHNT and CDR2 as YYREEE (reference sequence). The CDR3 sequence: CASSVGQGARTGELFF. In nucleotides, the CDR3 is TGTGCCAGCAGCGTCGGACAGGGGGCTCGGACCGGGGAGCTGTTTTTT.

The chain employs TRBV5-6 and TRBJ2-5; 11 bases are shared with TRBD1. The germline V gene encodes CDR1 SGHDT and CDR2 YYEEEE. This CDR3 has 14 amino acids. The J segment lost 4 bases and the V segment lost 3 bases, leaving 2 bases of the junction unmatched. The CDR3 region has the DNA TGTGCCAGCAGCTCCGGGACAGGGGGAGAGACCCAGTACTTC. Translating gives CASSSGTGGETQYF.

The V call is TRBV5-4, the J call TRBJ2-1; 7 bases fit TRBD2. The CDR3 has 15 residues. Trimming cost V 5 bases and J 1 base; bases outside gene matches: 6. Germline assignment: CDR1 SGHNT and CDR2 YYREEE (reference sequence). The CDR3 region is CASRTTSESYNEQFF. CDR3 sequence (DNA): TGTGCCAGCAGGACCACTAGCGAGTCCTACAATGAGCAGTTCTTC.

The rearrangement uses TRBV18 and TRBJ1-2, with TRBD1 matching over 8 bases. The CDR3 covers 14 residues. J gave up 5 bases and V 5 bases, and 7 bases lay outside the gene matches. Germline values: CDR1 KGHSH, CDR2 LQKENI. CDR3 nucleotide sequence: TGTGCCAGCTCATCGTCCGGGACAGGATATGGCTACACCTTC. Translation gives CASSSSGTGYGYTF. The full variable domain, in which reference TRBV18 and TRBJ1-2 provide the parts outside the CDR3, is NAGVMQNPRHLVRRRGQEARLRCSPMKGHSHVYWYRQLPEEGLKFMVYLQKENIIDESGMPKERFSAEFPKEGPSILRIQQVVRGDSAAYFCASSSSGTGYGYTFGSGTRLTVV.

The rearrangement joins TRBV6-5 to TRBJ2-7; 10 positions agree with TRBD2. This CDR3 spans 16 amino acids. V lost 2 bases and J lost 6; bases outside the gene matches: 10. Germline CDR1 MNHEY, CDR2 SVGAGI. The CDR3 DNA is TGTGCCAGCAGTTACAGGACTAGCGGTAAAGCTAGCGAGCAGTACTTC. Encoded protein: CASSYRTSGKASEQYF.

The chain links TRBV2 to TRBJ2-5; D unresolved. Trimming took 3 bases from V and 0 from J, leaving 11 bases between them. CDR1 is SNHLY and CDR2 is FYNNEI in the germline V gene. This CDR3 contains 15 residues. The CDR3 is CASSDLILYQETQYF. In nucleotides, the CDR3 is TGTGCCAGCAGTGATCTTATACTGTACCAAGAGACCCAGTACTTC.

The chain carries TRBV5-1 and TRBJ2-5; D unclear. Germline assignment: CDR1 SGHRS and CDR2 YFSETQ. Deletions cut 0 bases from V and 1 base from J, with 10 bases between. This CDR3 comprises 15 residues. The CDR3 reads CASSLGSLTQETQYF. For the CDR3, the DNA is TGCGCCAGCAGCTTGGGGAGCCTCACCCAAGAGACCCAGTACTTC. Together with reference TRBV5-1 and TRBJ2-5, the CDR3 gives the full variable domain: KAGVTQTPRYLIKTRGQQVTLSCSPISGHRSVSWYQQTPGQGLQFLFEYFSETQRNKGNFPGRFSGRQFSNSRSEMNVSTLELGDSALYLCASSLGSLTQETQYFGPGTRLLVL.

CDR3 in DNA: TGTGCCAGCTCGATTACGGACGGAACCTCCTACGAGCAGTACTTC. It codes for CASSITDGTSYEQYF. This rearrangement joins TRBV18 to TRBJ2-7; D is uncertain. The V and J ends lost 6 bases and 0 bases respectively, with 15 bases between them. Per the germline V gene, CDR1 is KGHSH and CDR2 is LQKENI. This CDR3 is 15 amino acids long.

Concerning this clone: Additional DNA sequences in this sample encode the identical CDR3. The chain has TRBV5-6 and TRBJ2-5; 7 bases fit TRBD1. From germline, CDR1 is SGHDT and CDR2 YYEEEE. The length of the CDR3 is 13 residues. V shed 2 bases, J shed 3 bases, and the junction held 1 base outside the gene matches. In DNA form, the CDR3 reads TGTGCCAGCAGCTTCGGGACAGAAGAGACCCAGTACTTC. As protein: CASSFGTEETQYF.

The chain carries TRBV4-2 and TRBJ2-5, with D perhaps matching TRBD1 (5 bases). The V gene's germline CDR1 is LGHNA and CDR2 YNFKEQ. V shed 0 bases and J shed 2 bases, with 13 bases lying between them. The CDR3 loop spans 16 amino acids. The CDR3 nucleotides are TGTGCCAGCAGCCAAGATGGTGGGGCTGGGCAAGAGACCCAGTACTTC. As protein: CASSQDGGAGQETQYF.

The rearrangement links TRBV9 to TRBJ2-7; TRBD1 aligns across 8 bases. With 4 bases clipped from V and 5 bases from J, the junction kept 8 bases outside the gene matches. Germline V CDR1 and CDR2: SGDLS, YYNGEE. The CDR3 totals 14 residues. The CDR3 DNA reads TGTGCCAGCAGCAACCGGGACAGGCTCGACGAGCAGTACTTC. Amino acid sequence: CASSNRDRLDEQYF.

This chain links TRBV6-6 with TRBJ1-6, with D unresolved. The germline CDR1 and CDR2 sequences are MNHNY and SVGAGI (reference sequence). The CDR3 contains 13 residues. V gave up 3 bases and J gave up 8 bases, with 8 bases separating them. The CDR3 spells CASSYRIDSPLHF. For the CDR3, the DNA is TGTGCCAGCAGTTATAGAATCGATTCACCCCTCCACTTT.

The chain uses TRBV6-5 and TRBJ2-5; D not resolved. V lost 3 bases and J lost 1, with 9 bases in between. The CDR3 sequence is 14 residues long. Per germline, CDR1 MNHEY and CDR2 SVGAGI. This CDR3 reads CASSYRGPQETQYF. CDR3 DNA: TGTGCCAGCAGTTATCGTGGGCCCCAAGAGACCCAGTACTTC.

Concerning this clone: A read error may explain this, as a much larger clone is one base away. Additional DNA sequences in this sample encode the identical CDR3. CDR3 region: CASSLADTGELFF. For the CDR3, the DNA is TGTGCCAGCAGCTTAGCCGACACCGGGGAGCTGTTTTTT. The chain has TRBV7-2 and TRBJ2-2, with D uncertain. This CDR3 comprises 13 residues. The ends were cut back, 0 bases at V and 3 bases at J, with 2 bases in the middle. Per germline, CDR1 SGHTA and CDR2 FQGNSA.

The rearrangement joins TRBV6-5 to TRBJ1-6; the match to TRBD1 covers 7 bases. Germline CDR1 is MNHEY and CDR2 is SVGAGI. After removal of 6 bases from V and 7 bases from J, the junction contained 6 bases not matched to a gene. The CDR3 consists of 14 residues. In DNA, the CDR3 is TGTGCCAGCAGGGCCGACAGGGTAAATTCACCCCTCCACTTT. The encoded protein is CASRADRVNSPLHF.

The chain carries TRBV5-1 and TRBJ2-2; 7 nucleotides agree with TRBD2. Germline V gene sequence: CDR1 SGHRS, CDR2 YFSETQ. CDR3 length: 15 amino acids. The junction had 8 bases not matched to a gene; V was cut back by 4 bases and J by 5 bases. The CDR3 coding sequence is TGCGCCAGCAGCACTAGGACCGGGGGGACCGGGGAGCTGTTTTTT. Protein sequence: CASSTRTGGTGELFF. Based on the CDR3 plus reference TRBV5-1 and TRBJ2-2, the full variable domain is KAGVTQTPRYLIKTRGQQVTLSCSPISGHRSVSWYQQTPGQGLQFLFEYFSETQRNKGNFPGRFSGRQFSNSRSEMNVSTLELGDSALYLCASSTRTGGTGELFFGEGSRLTVL.

The chain links TRBV25-1 to TRBJ1-2; D ambiguous. The V gene lost 1 base and the J gene lost 5 bases, with 8 bases spanning the gap. This CDR3 is 13 amino acids long. The germline V gene encodes CDR1 MGHDK and CDR2 SYGVNS. The CDR3 spells CASSEFEPYGYTF. As DNA, the CDR3 is TGTGCCAGCAGTGAATTCGAGCCATATGGCTACACCTTC.